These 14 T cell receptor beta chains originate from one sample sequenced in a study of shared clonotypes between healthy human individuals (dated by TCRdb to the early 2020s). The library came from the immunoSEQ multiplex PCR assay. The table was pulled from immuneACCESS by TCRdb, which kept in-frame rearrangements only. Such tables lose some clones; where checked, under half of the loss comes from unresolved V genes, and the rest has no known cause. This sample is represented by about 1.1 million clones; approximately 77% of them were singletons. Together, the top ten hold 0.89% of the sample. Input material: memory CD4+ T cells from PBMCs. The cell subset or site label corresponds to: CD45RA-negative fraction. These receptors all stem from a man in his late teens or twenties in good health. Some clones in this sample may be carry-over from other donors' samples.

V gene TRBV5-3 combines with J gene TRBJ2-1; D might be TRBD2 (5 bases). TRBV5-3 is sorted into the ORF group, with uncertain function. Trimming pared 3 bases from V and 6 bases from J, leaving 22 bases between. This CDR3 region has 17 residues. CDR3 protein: CARSSLGPRDSANEQFF. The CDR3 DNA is TGTGCCAGAAGCTCCCTAGGGCCCCGGGATAGCGCCAATGAGCAGTTCTTC.

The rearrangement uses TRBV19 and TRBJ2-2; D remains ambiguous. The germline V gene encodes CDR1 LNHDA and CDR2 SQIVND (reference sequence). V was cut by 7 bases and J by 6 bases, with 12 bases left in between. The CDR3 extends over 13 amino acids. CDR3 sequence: CASNQYFAGELFF. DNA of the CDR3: TGTGCCAGTAATCAGTATTTCGCCGGGGAGCTGTTTTTT.

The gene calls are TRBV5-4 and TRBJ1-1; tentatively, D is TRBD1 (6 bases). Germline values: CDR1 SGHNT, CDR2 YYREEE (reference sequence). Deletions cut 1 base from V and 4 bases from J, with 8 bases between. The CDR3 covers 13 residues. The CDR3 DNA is TGTGCCAGCAGCTTGACAGGGACCACTGAAGCTTTCTTT. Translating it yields CASSLTGTTEAFF. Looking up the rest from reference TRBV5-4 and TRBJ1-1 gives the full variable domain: ETGVTQSPTHLIKTRGQQVTLRCSSQSGHNTVSWYQQALGQGPQFIFQYYREEENGRGNFPPRFSGLQFPNYSSELNVNALELDDSALYLCASSLTGTTEAFFGQGTRLTVV.

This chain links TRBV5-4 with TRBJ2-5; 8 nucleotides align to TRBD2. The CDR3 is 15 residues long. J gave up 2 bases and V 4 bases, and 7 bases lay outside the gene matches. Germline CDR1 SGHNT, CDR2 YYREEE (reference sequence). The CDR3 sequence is CASSPSTSGQETQYF. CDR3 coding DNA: TGTGCCAGCAGCCCTTCCACTAGCGGACAAGAGACCCAGTACTTC. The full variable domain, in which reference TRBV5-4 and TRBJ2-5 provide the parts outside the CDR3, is ETGVTQSPTHLIKTRGQQVTLRCSSQSGHNTVSWYQQALGQGPQFIFQYYREEENGRGNFPPRFSGLQFPNYSSELNVNALELDDSALYLCASSPSTSGQETQYFGPGTRLLVL.

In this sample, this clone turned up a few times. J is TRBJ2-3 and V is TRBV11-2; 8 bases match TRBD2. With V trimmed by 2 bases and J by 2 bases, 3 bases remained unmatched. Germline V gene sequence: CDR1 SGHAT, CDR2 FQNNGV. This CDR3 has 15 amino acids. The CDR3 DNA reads TGTGCCAGCAGCTTAACTAGCGGATACACAGATACGCAGTATTTT. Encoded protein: CASSLTSGYTDTQYF. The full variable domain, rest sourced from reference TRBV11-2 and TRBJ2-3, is EAGVAQSPRYKIIEKRQSVAFWCNPISGHATLYWYQQILGQGPKLLIQFQNNGVVDDSQLPKDRFSAERLKGVDSTLKIQPAKLEDSAVYLCASSLTSGYTDTQYFGPGTRLTVL.

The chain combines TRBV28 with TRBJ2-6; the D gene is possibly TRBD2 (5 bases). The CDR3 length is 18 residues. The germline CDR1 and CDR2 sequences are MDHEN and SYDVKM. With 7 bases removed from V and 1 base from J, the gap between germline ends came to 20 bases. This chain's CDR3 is CASTAGRVSRSGANVLTF. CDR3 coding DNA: TGTGCCAGCACCGCTGGGCGGGTCTCTAGGTCTGGGGCCAACGTCCTGACTTTC.

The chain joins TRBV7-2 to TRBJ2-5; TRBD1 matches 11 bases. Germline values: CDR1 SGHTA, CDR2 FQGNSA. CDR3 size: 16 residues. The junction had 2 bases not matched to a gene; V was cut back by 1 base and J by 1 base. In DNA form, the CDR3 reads TGTGCCAGCAGCTTAGTAGGACAGGGGGCCCAAGAGACCCAGTACTTC. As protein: CASSLVGQGAQETQYF.

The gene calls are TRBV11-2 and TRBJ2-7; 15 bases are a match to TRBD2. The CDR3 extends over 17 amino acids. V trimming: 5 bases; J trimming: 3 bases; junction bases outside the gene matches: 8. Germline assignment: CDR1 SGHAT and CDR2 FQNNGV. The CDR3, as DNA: TGTGCCAGCAGCCTGCAGCCGGGACTAGCGGGAGGCTACGAGCAGTACTTC. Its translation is CASSLQPGLAGGYEQYF. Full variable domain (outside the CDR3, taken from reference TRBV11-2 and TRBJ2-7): EAGVAQSPRYKIIEKRQSVAFWCNPISGHATLYWYQQILGQGPKLLIQFQNNGVVDDSQLPKDRFSAERLKGVDSTLKIQPAKLEDSAVYLCASSLQPGLAGGYEQYFGPGTRLTVT.

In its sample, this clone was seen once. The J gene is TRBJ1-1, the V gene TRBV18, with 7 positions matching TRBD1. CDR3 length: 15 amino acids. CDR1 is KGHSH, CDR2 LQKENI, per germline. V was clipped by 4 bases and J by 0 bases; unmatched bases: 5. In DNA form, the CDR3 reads TGTGCCAGCTCACGGGGACAGACCATGAACACTGAAGCTTTCTTT. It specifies CASSRGQTMNTEAFF.

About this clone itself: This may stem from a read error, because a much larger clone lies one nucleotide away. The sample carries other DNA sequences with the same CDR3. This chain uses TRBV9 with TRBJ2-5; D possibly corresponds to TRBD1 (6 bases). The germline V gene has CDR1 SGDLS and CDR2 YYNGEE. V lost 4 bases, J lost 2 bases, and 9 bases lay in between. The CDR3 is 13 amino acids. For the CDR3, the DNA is TGTGCCAGCAGCCTGAGGGGGCAAGAGACCCAGTACTTC. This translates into CASSLRGQETQYF.

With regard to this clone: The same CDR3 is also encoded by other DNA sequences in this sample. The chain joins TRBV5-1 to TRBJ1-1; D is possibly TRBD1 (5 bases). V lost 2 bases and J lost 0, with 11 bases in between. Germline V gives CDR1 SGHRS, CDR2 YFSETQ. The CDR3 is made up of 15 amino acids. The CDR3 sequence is CASSLTGTVNTEAFF. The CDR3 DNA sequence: TGCGCCAGCAGCTTAACCGGGACGGTGAACACTGAAGCTTTCTTT.

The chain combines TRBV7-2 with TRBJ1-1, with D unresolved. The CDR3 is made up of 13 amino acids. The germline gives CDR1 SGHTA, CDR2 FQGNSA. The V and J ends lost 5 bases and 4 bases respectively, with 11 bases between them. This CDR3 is CASSPYVGTEAFF. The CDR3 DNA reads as TGTGCCAGCAGCCCGTATGTGGGCACTGAAGCTTTCTTT.

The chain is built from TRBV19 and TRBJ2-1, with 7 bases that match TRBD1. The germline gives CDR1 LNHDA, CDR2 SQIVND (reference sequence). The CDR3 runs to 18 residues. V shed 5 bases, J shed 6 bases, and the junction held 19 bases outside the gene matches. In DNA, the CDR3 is TGTGCCAGTAGTTCCGCCGTCCTTATAGGGGGCGCAGCCAATGAGCAGTTCTTC. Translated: CASSSAVLIGGAANEQFF.

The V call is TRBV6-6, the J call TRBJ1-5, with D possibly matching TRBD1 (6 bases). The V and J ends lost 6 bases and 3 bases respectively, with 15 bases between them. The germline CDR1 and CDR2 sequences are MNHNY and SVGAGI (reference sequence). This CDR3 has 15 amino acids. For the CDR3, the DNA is TGTGCCAGCAGCCCCGGCAGGGGATCCAATCAGCCCCAGCATTTT. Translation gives CASSPGRGSNQPQHF.